These 9 T cell receptor beta chains were all obtained from the same sample, sequenced in a study of T cells in Graves' hyperthyroidism and ophthalmopathy. The source material, RNA transcripts, was used to amplify TCR beta CDR3 regions. First-round RT-PCR of the TCR CDR3 relied on the HTBI primer set. Via MiXCR, TCRdb re-called the multiplex PCR reads, giving one row per CDR3 protein. The sample shows roughly 360,000 distinct CDR3 sequences, 13% of them seen only once. Sequencing used blood. These receptors came from a man younger than 45 with Graves' hyperthyroidism that later progressed to Graves' ophthalmopathy.

This clonotype was recorded many times. The J gene is TRBJ2-1, the V gene TRBV6-1; 10 bases are shared with TRBD1. The CDR3 totals 15 residues. The germline gives CDR1 MNHNS, CDR2 SASEGT. V shed 5 bases, J shed 7 bases, and the junction held 8 bases outside the gene matches. The CDR3 sequence is CASSSAGTGVNEQFF. The CDR3 nucleotides are TGTGCCAGCAGTTCCGCGGGGACAGGGGTTAATGAGCAGTTCTTC.

At least ten counts were recorded for this clonotype. J is TRBJ2-7 and V is TRBV27, with unresolved D. The germline V and J ends were trimmed by 1 base and 2 bases, with 12 bases remaining between them. CDR3 length equals 15 residues. Germline assignment: CDR1 MNHEY and CDR2 SMNVEV (reference sequence). CDR3 sequence: CASSLLGATAYEQYF. The CDR3 DNA follows: TGTGCCAGCAGTTTATTGGGTGCCACTGCCTACGAGCAGTACTTC.

This clonotype was counted a few times. V usage is TRBV29-1 and J usage is TRBJ2-3; D may correspond to TRBD1 or TRBD2 (5 bases each). Trimming shortened V by 6 bases and J by 4 bases, and 20 bases separated the two germline ends. Germline assignment: CDR1 SQVTM and CDR2 ANQGSEA. The CDR3 is 15 residues long. CDR3 loop: CSVSAWDPASDTQYF. The CDR3 region has the DNA TGCAGCGTCTCTGCGTGGGACCCCGCGTCAGATACGCAGTATTTT.

This clonotype was counted many times. The chain joins TRBV20-1 to TRBJ2-1, with a weak D call TRBD2 (6 bases). CDR3 length equals 15 residues. Trimming took off 6 bases at V and 6 bases at J, with 21 bases between the two ends. CDR1 is DFQATT, CDR2 SNEGSKA, per germline (reference sequence). CDR3 sequence reads: CSARSPFAGPNEQFF. In DNA form, the CDR3 reads TGCAGTGCCCGATCGCCCTTTGCGGGGCCCAATGAGCAGTTCTTC.

Here the CDR3 reads CASSAGRTEAFF. CDR3 nucleotides: TGTGCCAGCAGTGCGGGGAGGACTGAAGCTTTCTTT. The V gene is TRBV6-1, the J gene TRBJ1-1; D not certain. Trimming pared 4 bases from V and 5 bases from J, leaving 8 bases between. The CDR3 loop spans 12 amino acids. Germline CDR1 and CDR2: MNHNS and SASEGT.

This clonotype showed up many times. This chain connects TRBV5-1 to TRBJ1-1; tentatively, D is TRBD1 (5 bases). This CDR3 is 13 amino acids long. Germline CDR1 reads SGHRS; CDR2 reads YFSETQ. V lost 6 bases and J lost 4, with 13 bases in between. In DNA, the CDR3 is TGCGCCAGCACCGTGGGGGAAGGCACTGAAGCTTTCTTT. This gives the protein CASTVGEGTEAFF.

V gene TRBV5-6 combines with J gene TRBJ2-7, with 14 nucleotides matching TRBD2. Germline CDR1 SGHDT, CDR2 YYEEEE. With 4 bases clipped from V and 3 bases from J, the junction kept 6 bases outside the gene matches. The CDR3 is 16 amino acids. CDR3 residues: CASSNRLAGGHYEQYF. The CDR3 DNA reads TGTGCCAGCAGCAACCGACTAGCGGGGGGGCACTACGAGCAGTACTTC. The entire variable domain, with the rest obtained from reference TRBV5-6 and TRBJ2-7, is as follows: DAGVTQSPTHLIKTRGQQVTLRCSPKSGHDTVSWYQQALGQGPQFIFQYYEEEERQRGNFPDRFSGHQFPNYSSELNVNALLLGDSALYLCASSNRLAGGHYEQYFGPGTRLTVT.

This clonotype was observed a few times. This sequence joins TRBV28 and TRBJ2-3; D not certain. Germline V gives CDR1 MDHEN, CDR2 SYDVKM. This CDR3 comprises 12 residues. V was pared by 6 bases and J by 6 bases, with 10 bases between. The CDR3 loop is CASSGSPDTQYF. CDR3 DNA sequence: TGTGCCAGCAGCGGGTCGCCTGATACGCAGTATTTT.

The rearrangement joins TRBV5-1 to TRBJ2-7; tentatively, D is TRBD1 or TRBD2 (5 bases each). CDR3 length equals 16 residues. Germline V gives CDR1 SGHRS, CDR2 YFSETQ. Trimming pared 4 bases from V and 4 bases from J, leaving 21 bases between. The CDR3 loop is CASSIGTGLTLYEQYF. CDR3 nucleotides: TGCGCCAGCAGCATCGGGACGGGCCTGACCCTTTACGAGCAGTACTTC.